This record concerns one T cell receptor beta chain sequence. The junction and the germline gene differ at one end; a read error may be behind it. These data belong to a study of tumor-infiltrating lymphocytes in primary liver carcinoma. For each extraction, RNA and DNA were obtained together from around 20-30 mg of unsorted bulk tissue. Resection treated the patients' primary liver carcinoma. Sampling targeted five separate regions of each tumor, which included the tumor centre. Researchers generated TCR beta cDNA from approximately 450 ng of total RNA, relying on a constant-region primer. Library construction for TCR beta comprised three nested multiplex PCR rounds performed with slightly modified ARM-PCR. TCRdb redid the calling of the multiplex PCR reads with MiXCR, one entry per CDR3 protein. The data show just over 20,000 distinct CDR3 sequences, with roughly 80% seen just once and about two fifths held by the top ten.

The TCR sequence derives from a woman aged 25 to 39 with primary liver carcinoma and hepatitis B virus infection. Input material: liver tumor tissue from sampling region 4. Stated subset: tumor region T4, right-lateral pole.

The chain's CDR3 is CVSSSRDRDYSYEQYF. Here the CDR3 DNA reads TGTGTCAGCAGCAGCAGGGACAGGGATTACTCCTACGAGCAGTACTTC. The chain employs TRBV11-3 and TRBJ2-7; 9 positions agree with TRBD1. This CDR3 has 16 amino acids. Germline V gives CDR1 SGHNT, CDR2 YENEEA.